This entry lists 17 T cell receptor beta chains sequenced from one sample in a study of regulatory dendritic cells for organ transplantation. Profiling relied on immunoSEQ multiplex PCR, and the TCRdb table lists in-frame clones only, not all of them. The sample consists of 30,000 or so clones, around 84% of them appearing once. The sample was naive CD4+ T cells from blood. Subset reported: CD45RA+ naive T cells. These receptor sequences come from a human donor in good health.

CDR3 amino acids: CASSPVPATYGYTF. The DNA for the CDR3 is TGTGCCAGCAGCCCCGTCCCTGCGACTTATGGCTACACCTTC. This chain links TRBV2 with TRBJ1-2; D unresolved. Germline assignment: CDR1 SNHLY and CDR2 FYNNEI. This CDR3 has 14 residues. V gave up 6 bases and J gave up 5 bases, with 16 bases separating them.

The chain recombines TRBV27 with TRBJ2-2; TRBD2 agrees at 7 bases. Germline V CDR1 and CDR2: MNHEY, SMNVEV (reference sequence). Unmatched junction bases numbered 5, after V lost 2 bases and J lost 5 bases. The CDR3 sequence is 15 residues long. The CDR3 DNA reads TGTGCCAGCAGTTTACGGGTCGGGGGGACCGGGGAGCTGTTTTTT. Amino acid sequence: CASSLRVGGTGELFF.

The rearrangement uses TRBV18 and TRBJ1-4; no definite D call. Per germline, CDR1 KGHSH and CDR2 LQKENI. The CDR3 runs 16 residues. Between the trimmed V and J ends, which lost 0 bases and 5 bases, there was a span of 13 bases. The DNA of the CDR3 is TGTGCCAGCTCACCACCACGAGGGAGTATCAATGAAAAACTGTTTTTT. It encodes CASSPPRGSINEKLFF.

The chain has TRBV13 and TRBJ2-7; 10 nucleotides match TRBD1. V trimming: 6 bases; J trimming: 7 bases; junction bases outside the gene matches: 12. The germline V gene has CDR1 PRHDT and CDR2 FYEKMQ (reference sequence). The CDR3 length is 15 residues. Here the CDR3 reads CASRELGTGEREQYF. The CDR3 nucleotides are TGTGCCAGCAGAGAGCTCGGGACAGGGGAGCGAGAGCAGTACTTC.

Concerning this clone itself: Different DNA sequences within this sample yield the same CDR3. The chain has TRBV6-1 and TRBJ1-1; 10 nucleotides match TRBD1. The CDR3 covers 14 residues. The V gene end was trimmed by 4 bases and the J gene end by 3 bases; junction bases not matched to a gene: 2. Looked up from germline, CDR1 is MNHNS and CDR2 is SASEGT. CDR3: CASSGTGGYTEAFF. In nucleotides, the CDR3 is TGTGCCAGCAGTGGGACAGGGGGGTACACTGAAGCTTTCTTT.

V usage is TRBV18 and J usage is TRBJ1-4, with 8 bases fitting TRBD1. The CDR3 is made up of 15 amino acids. The ends lost 2 bases at V and 3 bases at J; junction bases unmatched: 2. Germline CDR1 and CDR2: KGHSH and LQKENI. CDR3 amino acids: CASSPRGQANEKLFF. CDR3 sequence (DNA): TGTGCCAGCTCACCAAGGGGACAGGCTAATGAAAAACTGTTTTTT.

The chain is built from TRBV11-2 and TRBJ1-2, with D tentatively TRBD1 (5 bases). Germline values: CDR1 SGHAT, CDR2 FQNNGV. The CDR3 has 12 residues. Between the trimmed V and J ends, which lost 0 bases and 7 bases, there was a span of 6 bases. The CDR3 region has the DNA TGTGCCAGCAGCTTAGAAGGGGCTGGCTACACCTTC. Translated: CASSLEGAGYTF.

The V call is TRBV12-2, the J call TRBJ2-2; the DNA was not compared with TRBD2, the D call given in the table. TRBV12-2 is designated a pseudogene. The CDR3 sequence is 16 residues long. In DNA form, the CDR3 reads TGTGCAAGTCGCTTAGCGGGGAGAGCGAACACCGGGGAGCTGTTTTTT. It codes for CASRLAGRANTGELFF.

This rearrangement joins TRBV5-1 to TRBJ1-3; no clear D gene. CDR3 size: 15 residues. V shed 1 base and J shed 0 bases, with 8 bases lying between them. Germline V lookup: CDR1 SGHRS, CDR2 YFSETQ. The CDR3 loop is CASSLSGSSGNTIYF. The CDR3 nucleotides read TGCGCCAGCAGCTTGTCCGGGAGCTCTGGAAACACCATATATTTT.

The CDR3 DNA sequence: TGTGCCAGCTCCCCCGGACAGGGTAGACAGCCCCAGCATTTT. Translated, it gives CASSPGQGRQPQHF. The genes are TRBV18 and TRBJ1-5, with 8 nucleotides matching TRBD1. The V gene's germline CDR1 is KGHSH and CDR2 LQKENI. CDR3 size: 14 residues. After removal of 6 bases from V and 7 bases from J, the junction contained 8 bases not matched to a gene.

This rearrangement joins TRBV15 to TRBJ2-5; D uncertain. Germline CDR1 LNHNV, CDR2 YYDKDF (reference sequence). Trimming left V 0 bases short and J 5 bases short, with 4 bases between. There are 12 residues in the CDR3. The CDR3 region is CATSRDRETQYF. In DNA form, the CDR3 reads TGTGCCACCAGCAGAGATCGGGAGACCCAGTACTTC.

This chain connects TRBV5-1 to TRBJ2-3; possible D gene TRBD1, 6 bases. This CDR3 has 16 amino acids. V was shortened by 0 bases and J by 0 bases, with 11 bases between the two germline ends. Germline assignment: CDR1 SGHRS and CDR2 YFSETQ. CDR3 sequence (DNA): TGCGCCAGCAGCTTGGATTTAGGGGGTAGCACAGATACGCAGTATTTT. Protein product: CASSLDLGGSTDTQYF.

The rearrangement joins TRBV7-8 to TRBJ1-1, with 8 nucleotides matching TRBD1. The CDR3 is 14 amino acids. The junction had 0 bases not matched to a gene; V was cut back by 0 bases and J by 3 bases. In germline, CDR1 is SGHVS, CDR2 FQNEAQ. The CDR3, as DNA: TGTGCCAGCAGCTTAGCACAGGGGGACACTGAAGCTTTCTTT. This sequence encodes CASSLAQGDTEAFF.

This clone was seen only once. The chain is built from TRBV29-1 and TRBJ2-3; the D gene is possibly TRBD2 (6 bases). The germline V gene encodes CDR1 SQVTM and CDR2 ANQGSEA. This CDR3 has 14 amino acids. The V end was cut by 3 bases, the J end by 1 base, with 11 bases between. As DNA, the CDR3 is TGCAGCGTTGAGGGGCCGGGGGGCACAGATACGCAGTATTTT. It is translated as CSVEGPGGTDTQYF.

This chain joins TRBV19 and TRBJ2-3, with D perhaps TRBD1 (5 bases). Germline loops: CDR1 LNHDA, CDR2 SQIVND (reference sequence). The CDR3 totals 13 residues. V was pared by 7 bases and J by 3 bases, with 11 bases between. The chain's CDR3 is CASIHSGTDTQYF. The CDR3 DNA reads as TGTGCCAGTATCCATTCAGGGACAGATACGCAGTATTTT.

This chain connects TRBV5-1 to TRBJ2-1, with 8 bases that match TRBD1. This CDR3 comprises 15 residues. With V trimmed by 3 bases and J by 6 bases, 8 bases remained unmatched. CDR1 is SGHRS and CDR2 is YFSETQ in the germline V gene. The CDR3 coding sequence is TGCGCCAGCAGCTGGCGACAGGGGACGGCCAATGAGCAGTTCTTC. It is translated as CASSWRQGTANEQFF.

The chain has TRBV5-1 and TRBJ1-1; maybe TRBD1 (5 bases). Deletions cut 0 bases from V and 5 bases from J, with 11 bases between. This CDR3 has 14 amino acids. Germline CDR1 reads SGHRS; CDR2 reads YFSETQ. Here the CDR3 reads CASSLDGGGTEAFF. The CDR3 bases are TGCGCCAGCAGCTTGGATGGGGGGGGGACTGAAGCTTTCTTT.